The T cell receptor (beta chain) described here comes from a study of shared clonotypes between healthy human individuals (dated by TCRdb to about 2020). Background for the entire study: The cohort comprised a couple of women and a few men aged 18 to 49 years. To increase sequencing depth and limit assay-specific biases, TCR repertoire library preparation and sequencing were carried out by different laboratories using diverse techniques. For each donor, CD4 naive and CD4 memory were each given three plates, CD8 naive was given two plates, and CD8 memory was given one plate. Blood TCR repertoires of roughly 5 healthy adults were deeply sequenced to estimate repertoire size and the extent of clonotype sharing between individuals. Per donor, leukapheresis produced somewhere between about 0.85 and 9.5 billion PBMCs. Broader findings and caveats from the paper: Pairwise subsampling indicated that sequencing depth was expected to affect the degree of clonotype sharing among donors. Because the study included a small number of donors, the genetic and exposure-history diversity represented was limited. Higher generation probabilities were observed for clonotypes shared by all four sorted-subset donors than for non-shared clonotypes. Approximately 4.8% of naive CD4, around 4% of naive CD8, roughly 2.5% of memory CD4, and around 0.4% of memory CD8 clonotypes were shared across several donors. Sampling was restricted to blood, and TCR repertoires in tissues likely differ from the TCR repertoires found in blood. Naive subsets generally had larger estimated clonotype richness than memory subsets. Incomplete sequencing was indicated by rarefaction of sorted-subset datasets, despite the large sequencing depth.

Donors were healthy HIV-negative adults with no recently reported acute infections or vaccinations. Only Caucasian adults living in Nashville, Tennessee, USA were represented among the donors. CD4+ T cells were enriched by magnetic negative selection, after which naive cells were positively selected on CD45RA and the negative fraction was taken as the memory subset. Blood was collected by leukapheresis, and PBMCs were isolated by Ficoll-Histopaque density gradient centrifugation and then cryopreserved in liquid nitrogen vapor phase. Analytical flow cytometry was used to check the purity and quantity of every magnetically sorted T cell population. From each sorted fraction, genomic DNA was isolated and quantified by UV absorbance on a Nanodrop 2000c. Using the deep immunoSEQ assay, multiplex PCR amplified TCR CDR3 regions from genomic DNA. Genomic DNA extracted from each cell subset was distributed evenly over all wells of several immunoSEQ 96-well plates, and each plate served as one replicate. For sorted subsets, approximately 210 ng genomic DNA, equal to tens of thousands of T cell genomes, was loaded into each replicate PCR. Purified libraries were measured with a Qubit 3.0 fluorometer, size-checked on a Bioanalyzer 2100, and measured again with the KAPA Library Quantification kit. Every immunoSEQ 96-well plate was sequenced on a dedicated single-read 150-cycle Illumina NextSeq 550 flow cell. As for the original processing: The immunoSEQ output contained only junctional sequences without quality scores, so filtering could not match that applied to full-length reads. To assign V/J genes and CDR3, sequences were annotated using PyIR, a Python wrapper for IgBLAST v1.9, with IMGT germline references. Reads with weak V/J assignments (E-value above 1e-6), missing CDR3, stop codons, out-of-frame junctions, or ambiguous translated residues were removed. V3J clonotypes were defined as sequences sharing the same inferred V gene, J gene, and CDR3 amino acid sequence. To compute the percentage overlap between repertoires, the number of shared unique clonotypes was divided by the size of the smaller repertoire. Three approaches were used to assess repertoire richness: RTK rarefaction, the Chao1 estimator, and Recon v2.1 estimates of unobserved clonotypes. Generation probabilities were computed with OLGA for all TCRbeta clonotypes obtained by the gDNA method from a few donors. TCRdb mirrors the immuneACCESS table, restricted to in-frame sequences. Some clones are absent from its copies; in checked studies, under half trace to an unresolved V gene, and the reason for the others is unknown. V and J calls and clone size are copied from that table; D and trimming were computed from the DNA. This sample holds fewer than 1.4 million clones; around 78% were observed only once. Roughly 0.62% of the sample is taken by the ten largest.

Counted from cysteine to phenylalanine, this CDR3 has 15 amino acids. The sequence is cut down to CDR3 DNA, 45 bases in frame from base 1. The junction shows trimming of 0 bases on V and 1 base on J, plus 10 bases between the germline ends. CDR1 SGHRS and CDR2 YFSETQ are derived from the germline V gene. With respect to this clone: Its specific antigen is unknown. No base-level quality is on record; no much larger clone is a single base apart.

This TCR was sampled from a man between 18 and 35 years old in good health. Some clones in this sample may be carry-over from other donors' samples. Sequencing was done on a sample of memory CD4+ T cells from PBMCs. The sample's cell subset or site label is to be understood as: CD45RA-negative fraction. The sequence links TRBV5-1 to TRBJ1-2; the D gene cannot be named for sure. The encoded CDR3 is CASSLGLGVNYGYTF. The DNA sequence reads TGCGCCAGCAGCTTGGGTCTAGGCGTTAACTATGGCTACACCTTC.